Listed below are T cell receptor beta chains from one sample, sequenced in a study of identifying expanded T cells in peripheral blood. TCRdb's copy holds only in-frame clones and misses some; the assay was immunoSEQ multiplex PCR. There are some 81,000 clones in the sample; almost 85% occur only once, and roughly 18% lies in the top ten. Sequenced: blood. The receptor set was obtained from a person between 18 and 69 years old in good health. The CDR3 runs from the conserved cysteine through the conserved F or W. Clone sizes are given selectively: once, few, many, or a class where the clone is expanded.

CDR3 protein: CASSRTGEGEKLFF; clone size: NA; V gene: TRBV18
CDR3 protein: CASSAQGGGFYEQYF; clone size: NA; V gene: TRBV5-4
CDR3 protein: CSAPGLGYNEQFF; clone size: once; V gene: TRBV29-1
CDR3 protein: CASSRTGSQPQHF; clone size: NA; V gene: TRBV9
CDR3 protein: CASSLNGRTGQRLTYEQYF; clone size: few; V gene: TRBV7-3
CDR3 protein: CASSWGTSGYNEQFF; clone size: NA; V gene: TRBV7-2
CDR3 protein: CASSPRTSRAGELFF; clone size: once; V gene: TRBV19
CDR3 protein: CASSLLAGQGITGELFF; clone size: NA; V gene: TRBV11-2
CDR3 protein: CASSAYAGGIQETQYF; clone size: NA; V gene: TRBV9
CDR3 protein: CSARVFPEAFF; clone size: NA; V gene: TRBV20-1
CDR3 protein: CASSFSPSGEQFF; clone size: many; V gene: TRBV7-2
CDR3 protein: CASSDGETQYF; clone size: NA; V gene: TRBV9
CDR3 protein: CASSFTGQGFVDSNQPQHF; clone size: few; V gene: TRBV28
CDR3 protein: CASSLAQAAVGEQYF; clone size: NA; V gene: TRBV7-8
CDR3 protein: CSVVRRPSGRGVQETQYF; clone size: NA; V gene: TRBV29-1
CDR3 protein: CASSLVGSSSYEQYF; clone size: NA; V gene: TRBV7-8
CDR3 protein: CASSRRLQGTSGRMEQYF; clone size: NA; V gene: TRBV5-7
CDR3 protein: CASSLALGNSAYNEQFF; clone size: NA; V gene: TRBV7-7
CDR3 protein: CASSIEDVSYNEQFF; clone size: NA; V gene: TRBV19
CDR3 protein: CAISGTGPGIYNEQFF; clone size: NA; V gene: TRBV10-3
CDR3 protein: CASSTGYDEQFF; clone size: NA; V gene: TRBV5-1
CDR3 protein: CASSEMGSDNQPQHF; clone size: NA; V gene: TRBV6-1
CDR3 protein: CASSQQENTEAFF; clone size: NA; V gene: TRBV7-8